The present T cell receptor (beta chain) was sequenced within a study of T cells after yellow fever vaccination (dated by TCRdb to between 2018 and 2020). About the investigation overall: The SMART-Seq v4 Ultra Low Input RNA kit was used to prepare libraries from fractions with low cell numbers. Blood samples were taken at several timepoints before and after primary and secondary immunization, and bulk PBMC replicates and cell subsets were isolated. To track T-cell clones before and after primary and booster YFV17D yellow fever vaccination, bulk TCR alpha and beta repertoires were sequenced longitudinally. Two healthy male donors, one aged 18 to 30 and one aged 30 to 40 years, were included in the cohort. General findings and caveats noted by the study authors: Computational filtering was required because FACS-sorted repertoires could contain abundant contaminating clonotypes from the bulk population. A small share of clonotypes was detected in both CD4 and CD8 compartments, with the overlap likely arising from convergent recombination. Because only two donors were included in the study, the extent to which the findings can be generalized is limited. The secondary T-cell response was weaker than the primary response but faster, peaking on day 5 instead of day 15. Most clones expanded after primary vaccination were re-detected after the booster (96% of CD4 and 88% of CD8), suggesting broad memory maintenance.

V is pared back by 5 bases and J by 1 base, with 5 bases lying between the germline termini. From the germline V gene, CDR1 is SQVTM and CDR2 is ANQGSEA. The CDR3 goes from the cysteine to the phenylalanine over 11 residues. The kept DNA is CDR3 alone, 33 bases in frame from the first base. The reads were generated on an Illumina NovaSeq 6000. Synthesis of TCR cDNA relied on 5'RACE template switching, a step that introduced a universal primer site along with unique molecular identifiers. cDNA synthesis was primed from both the TCR alpha and TCR beta constant segments. Library amplification involved two PCR steps, and the second step added sample barcodes and sequencing adapters. Sequencing of the libraries was done on either Illumina HiSeq 2500 (2x100 bp) or NovaSeq (2x150 bp). The original methods were these. MIGEC was used to demultiplex reads and collapse the reads into UMI consensus sequences, and MiXCR was used for V(D)J alignment. Vaccine-responding clonotypes were defined with edgeR using replicate PBMC samples, requiring FDR below 0.01 and a log2 fold change above 5 up to day 15. Each bulk clonotype was labeled CD4 or CD8 based on which sequenced repertoire, CD4 or CD8, contained the clonotype at higher abundance. The public reads were quality trimmed at Q25 with fastp and then assembled into clones with MiXCR by TCRdb, keeping productive beta chains. Every CDR3 protein is listed once, alongside the most common genes and DNA of its rows. The V and J calls come from TCRdb's annotation, not from the publication. The sample table contains under 250,000 distinct CDR3 sequences; only one count was recorded for approximately 3.2% of them. The top ten clones comprise approximately 3% of the sample.

Taking its sample share into account, this clonotype is medium-sized (0.01 to 0.1%). The clone's antigen remains unknown. Per-base quality was not reported, and no clone a single base away is much larger than it. The treatment or condition label here, explained by the study, means: live attenuated yellow fever vaccine strain. PBMCs were isolated from peripheral blood using a standard Ficoll-Paque protocol. CD4 and CD8 T-cell fractions were isolated with Dynabeads CD4 and CD8 positive selection kits. TriZol was used to extract RNA from bulk PBMCs, from CD4 and CD8 fractions, and from dextramer-positive and dextramer-negative fractions.

This sequence was found in a young man who received the YFV17D yellow fever vaccine. Sequenced material: CD4+ T cells sorted from PBMCs, taken 10 days after the yellow fever booster vaccination. Here the chain combines TRBV29-1 and TRBJ2-5; no D segment can be confidently identified. The CDR3 region: CSVWIQETQYF. The bases are TGCAGCGTTTGGATCCAAGAGACCCAGTACTTC.